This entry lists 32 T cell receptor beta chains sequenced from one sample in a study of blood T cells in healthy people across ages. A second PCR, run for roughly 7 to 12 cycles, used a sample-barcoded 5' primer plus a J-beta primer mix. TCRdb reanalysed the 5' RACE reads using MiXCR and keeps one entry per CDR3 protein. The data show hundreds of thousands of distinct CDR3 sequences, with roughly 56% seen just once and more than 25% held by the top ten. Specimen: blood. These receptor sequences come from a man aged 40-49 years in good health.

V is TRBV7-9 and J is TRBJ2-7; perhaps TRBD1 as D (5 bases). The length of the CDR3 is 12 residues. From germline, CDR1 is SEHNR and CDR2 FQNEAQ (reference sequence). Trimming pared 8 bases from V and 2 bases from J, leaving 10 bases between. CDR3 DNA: TGTGCCAGCCTCCGGACAACCTACGAGCAGTACTTC. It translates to CASLRTTYEQYF.

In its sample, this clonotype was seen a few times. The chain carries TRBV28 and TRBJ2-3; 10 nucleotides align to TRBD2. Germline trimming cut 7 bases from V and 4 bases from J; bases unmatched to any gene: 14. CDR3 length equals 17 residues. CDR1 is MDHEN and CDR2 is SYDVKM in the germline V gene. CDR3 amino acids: CASTFPLAGVGADTQYF. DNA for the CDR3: TGTGCCAGCACCTTCCCGCTAGCGGGAGTTGGTGCAGATACGCAGTATTTT.

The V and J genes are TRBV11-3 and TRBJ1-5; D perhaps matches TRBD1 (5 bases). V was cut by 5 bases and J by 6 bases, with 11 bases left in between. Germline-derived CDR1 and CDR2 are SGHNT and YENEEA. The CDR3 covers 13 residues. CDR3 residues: CASSPGGAQPQHF. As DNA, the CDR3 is TGTGCCAGCAGCCCTGGTGGGGCTCAGCCCCAGCATTTT.

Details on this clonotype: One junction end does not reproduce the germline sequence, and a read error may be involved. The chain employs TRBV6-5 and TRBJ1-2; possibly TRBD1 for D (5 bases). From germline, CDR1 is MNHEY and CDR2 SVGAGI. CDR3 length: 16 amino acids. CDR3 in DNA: TGTGCCAGCAGCCGTGGAGGGACGAGAGCTAACTATGGCTACGCCTTC. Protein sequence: CASSRGGTRANYGYAF.

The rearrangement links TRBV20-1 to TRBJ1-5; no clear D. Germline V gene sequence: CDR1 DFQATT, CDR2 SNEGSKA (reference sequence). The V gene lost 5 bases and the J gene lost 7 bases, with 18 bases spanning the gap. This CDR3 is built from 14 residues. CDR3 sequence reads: CSALDPSMHQPQHF. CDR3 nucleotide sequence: TGCAGTGCTCTAGATCCGTCTATGCACCAGCCCCAGCATTTT.

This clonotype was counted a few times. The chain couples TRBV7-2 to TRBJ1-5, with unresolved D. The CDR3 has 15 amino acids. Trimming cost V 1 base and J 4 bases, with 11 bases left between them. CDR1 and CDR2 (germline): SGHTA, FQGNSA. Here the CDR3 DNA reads TGTGCCAGCAGCTTAGTCCCAGCCGTAAATCAGCCCCAGCATTTT. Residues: CASSLVPAVNQPQHF.

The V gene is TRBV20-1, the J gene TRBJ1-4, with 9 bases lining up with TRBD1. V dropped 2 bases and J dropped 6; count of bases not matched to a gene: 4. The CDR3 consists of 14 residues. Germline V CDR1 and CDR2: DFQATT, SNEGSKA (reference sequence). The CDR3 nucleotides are TGCAGTGCTAGAAGGACAGGGGTTTATGAAAAACTGTTTTTT. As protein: CSARRTGVYEKLFF.

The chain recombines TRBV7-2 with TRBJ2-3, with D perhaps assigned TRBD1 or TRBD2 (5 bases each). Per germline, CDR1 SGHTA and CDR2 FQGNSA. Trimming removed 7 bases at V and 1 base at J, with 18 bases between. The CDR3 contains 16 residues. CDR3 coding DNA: TGTGCCAGCACCCGTCTCGTGGGGGTAGGCACAGATACGCAGTATTTT. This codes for CASTRLVGVGTDTQYF.

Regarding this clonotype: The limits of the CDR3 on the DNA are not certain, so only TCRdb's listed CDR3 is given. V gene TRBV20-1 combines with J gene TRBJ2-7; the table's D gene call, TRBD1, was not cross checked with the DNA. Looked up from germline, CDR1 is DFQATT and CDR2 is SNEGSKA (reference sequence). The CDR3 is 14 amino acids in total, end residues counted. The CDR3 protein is CSARAFRGRDEQYF.

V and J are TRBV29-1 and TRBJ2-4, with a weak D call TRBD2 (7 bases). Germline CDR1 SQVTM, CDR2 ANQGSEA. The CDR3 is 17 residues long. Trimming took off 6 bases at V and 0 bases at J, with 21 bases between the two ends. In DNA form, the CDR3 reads TGCAGCGTGGGGGGGGACGGGACACAACTAGCCAAAAACATTCAGTACTTC. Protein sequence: CSVGGDGTQLAKNIQYF. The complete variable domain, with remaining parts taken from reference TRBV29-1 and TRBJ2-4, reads SAVISQKPSRDICQRGTSLTIQCQVDSQVTMMFWYRQQPGQSLTLIATANQGSEATYESGFVIDKFPISRPNLTFSTLTVSNMSPEDSSIYLCSVGGDGTQLAKNIQYFGAGTRLSVL.

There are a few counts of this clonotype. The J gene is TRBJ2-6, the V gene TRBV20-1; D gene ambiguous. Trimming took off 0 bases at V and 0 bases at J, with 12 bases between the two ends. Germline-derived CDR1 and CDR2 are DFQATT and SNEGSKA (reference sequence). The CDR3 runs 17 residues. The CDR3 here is CSAREAWGNSGANVLTF. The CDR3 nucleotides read TGCAGTGCTAGAGAAGCCTGGGGAAACTCTGGGGCCAACGTCCTGACTTTC.

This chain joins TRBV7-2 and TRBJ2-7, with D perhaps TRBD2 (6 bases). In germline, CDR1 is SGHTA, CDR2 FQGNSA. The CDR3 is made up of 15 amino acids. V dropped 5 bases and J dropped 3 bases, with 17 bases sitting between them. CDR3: CASSLTGSRNYEQYF. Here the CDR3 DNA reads TGTGCCAGCAGCCTTACCGGGAGTAGGAACTACGAGCAGTACTTC. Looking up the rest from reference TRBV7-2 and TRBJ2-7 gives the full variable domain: GAGVSQSPSNKVTEKGKDVELRCDPISGHTALYWYRQSLGQGLEFLIYFQGNSAPDKSGLPSDRFSAERTGGSVSTLTIQRTQQEDSAVYLCASSLTGSRNYEQYFGPGTRLTVT.

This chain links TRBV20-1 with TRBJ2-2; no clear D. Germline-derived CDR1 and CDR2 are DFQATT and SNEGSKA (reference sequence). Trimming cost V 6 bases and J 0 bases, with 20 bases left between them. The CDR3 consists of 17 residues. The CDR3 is CSAPSRNSIANTGELFF. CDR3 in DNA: TGCAGTGCACCCAGCAGGAACTCGATAGCGAACACCGGGGAGCTGTTTTTT.

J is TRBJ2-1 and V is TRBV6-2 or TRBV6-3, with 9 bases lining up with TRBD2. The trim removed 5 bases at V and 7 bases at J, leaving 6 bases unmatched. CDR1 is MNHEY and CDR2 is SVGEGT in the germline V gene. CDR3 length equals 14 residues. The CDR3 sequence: CASSLAGGQNEQFF. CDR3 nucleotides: TGTGCCAGCAGTCTCGCGGGGGGGCAGAATGAGCAGTTCTTC.

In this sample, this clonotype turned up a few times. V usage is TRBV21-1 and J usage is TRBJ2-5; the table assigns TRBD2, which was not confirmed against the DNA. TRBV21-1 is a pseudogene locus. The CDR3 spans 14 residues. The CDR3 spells CASTKRLEGETQYF. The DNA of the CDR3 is TGTGCCAGCACCAAAAGGTTGGAGGGGGAGACCCAGTACTTC.

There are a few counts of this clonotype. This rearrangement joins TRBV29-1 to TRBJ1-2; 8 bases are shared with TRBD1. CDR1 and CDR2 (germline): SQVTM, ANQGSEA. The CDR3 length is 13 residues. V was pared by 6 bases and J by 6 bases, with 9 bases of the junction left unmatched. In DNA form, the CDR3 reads TGCAGCGTGGAACCAGGGGGCGACGATGGCTACACCTTC. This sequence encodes CSVEPGGDDGYTF.

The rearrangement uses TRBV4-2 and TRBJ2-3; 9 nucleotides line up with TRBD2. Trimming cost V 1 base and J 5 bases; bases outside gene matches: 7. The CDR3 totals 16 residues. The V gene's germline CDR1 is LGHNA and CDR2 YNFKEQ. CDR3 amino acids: CASSQVGGGAGDTQYF. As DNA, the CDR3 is TGTGCCAGCAGCCAAGTTGGCGGGGGGGCAGGAGATACGCAGTATTTT.

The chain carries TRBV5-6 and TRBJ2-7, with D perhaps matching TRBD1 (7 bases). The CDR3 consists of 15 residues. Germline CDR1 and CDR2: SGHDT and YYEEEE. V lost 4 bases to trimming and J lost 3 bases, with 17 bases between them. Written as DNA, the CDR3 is TGTGCCAGCAGCAGGGGCGGGGACAGCCGCTACGAGCAGTACTTC. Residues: CASSRGGDSRYEQYF. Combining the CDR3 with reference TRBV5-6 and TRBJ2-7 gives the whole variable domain DAGVTQSPTHLIKTRGQQVTLRCSPKSGHDTVSWYQQALGQGPQFIFQYYEEEERQRGNFPDRFSGHQFPNYSSELNVNALLLGDSALYLCASSRGGDSRYEQYFGPGTRLTVT.

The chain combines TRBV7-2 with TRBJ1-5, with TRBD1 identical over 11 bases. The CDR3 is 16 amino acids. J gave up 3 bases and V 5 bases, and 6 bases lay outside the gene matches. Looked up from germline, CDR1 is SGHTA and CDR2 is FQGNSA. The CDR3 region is CASSPGQGGTNQPQHF. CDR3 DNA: TGTGCCAGCAGCCCGGGACAGGGGGGGACCAATCAGCCCCAGCATTTT.

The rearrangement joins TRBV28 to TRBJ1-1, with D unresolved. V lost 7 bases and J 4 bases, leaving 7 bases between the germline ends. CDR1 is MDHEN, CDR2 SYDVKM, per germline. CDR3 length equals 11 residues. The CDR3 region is CASIAFTEAFF. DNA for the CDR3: TGTGCCAGCATCGCTTTCACTGAAGCTTTCTTT.

Here the CDR3 DNA reads TGCAGTGCTTTCACAGGGGGCCGGGAGCAGTTCTTC. It specifies CSAFTGGREQFF. The rearrangement uses TRBV20-1 and TRBJ2-1, with 9 bases fitting TRBD1. Germline CDR1 is DFQATT and CDR2 is SNEGSKA (reference sequence). The junction had 6 bases not matched to a gene; V was cut back by 5 bases and J by 10 bases. There are 12 residues in the CDR3.

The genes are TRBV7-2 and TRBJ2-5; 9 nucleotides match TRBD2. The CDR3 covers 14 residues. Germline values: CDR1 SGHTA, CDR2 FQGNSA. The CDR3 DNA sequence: TGTGCAGCGGGGGGTGGGAATCGTTTAGAGACCCAGTACTTC. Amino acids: CAAGGGNRLETQYF.

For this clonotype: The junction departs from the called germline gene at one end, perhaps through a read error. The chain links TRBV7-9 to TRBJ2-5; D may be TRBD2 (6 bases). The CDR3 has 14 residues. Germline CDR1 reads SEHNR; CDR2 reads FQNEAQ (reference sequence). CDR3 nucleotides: TGTGCCAGCAGCGTAGCGTCGGGGACTGAGACCCAGTACTTC. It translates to CASSVASGTETQYF.

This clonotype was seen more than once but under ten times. CDR3 residues: CASSLSGWGGADTQYF. CDR3 sequence (DNA): TGTGCCAGCAGCTTAAGTGGATGGGGTGGGGCAGATACGCAGTATTTT. This sequence joins TRBV11-2 and TRBJ2-3; D ambiguous. Germline CDR1 reads SGHAT; CDR2 reads FQNNGV. The germline V and J ends were trimmed by 2 bases and 4 bases, with 16 bases remaining between them. CDR3 length: 16 amino acids.

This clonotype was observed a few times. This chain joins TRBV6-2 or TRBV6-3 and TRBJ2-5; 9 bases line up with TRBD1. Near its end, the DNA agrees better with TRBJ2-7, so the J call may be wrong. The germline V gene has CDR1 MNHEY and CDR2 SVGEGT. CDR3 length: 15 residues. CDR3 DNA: TGTGCCAGCAGTTACTTGACCGGGACAGGGAGCGAGCAGTACTTC. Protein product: CASSYLTGTGSEQYF.

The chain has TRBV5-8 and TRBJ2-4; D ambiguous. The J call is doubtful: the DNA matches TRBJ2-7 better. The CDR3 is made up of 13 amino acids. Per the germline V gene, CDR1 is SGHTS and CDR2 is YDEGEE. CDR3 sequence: CASSLLNMNEQYF. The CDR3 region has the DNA TGTGCCAGCAGCTTGTTGAACATGAACGAGCAGTACTTC.

The CDR3 here is CASQGASGYTF. For the CDR3, the DNA is TGTGCCAGCCAGGGGGCGAGTGGCTACACCTTC. This chain links TRBV2 with TRBJ1-2; 8 nucleotides align to TRBD1. The CDR3 is 11 amino acids. V shed 8 bases and J 7 bases; nucleotides not matched to a gene: 3. The germline gives CDR1 SNHLY, CDR2 FYNNEI.

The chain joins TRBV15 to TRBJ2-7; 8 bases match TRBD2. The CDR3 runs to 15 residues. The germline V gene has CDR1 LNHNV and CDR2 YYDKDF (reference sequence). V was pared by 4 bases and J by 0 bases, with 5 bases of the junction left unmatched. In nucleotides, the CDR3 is TGTGCCACCAGCAACACAGCGGGAGACTCCTACGAGCAGTACTTC. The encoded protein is CATSNTAGDSYEQYF.

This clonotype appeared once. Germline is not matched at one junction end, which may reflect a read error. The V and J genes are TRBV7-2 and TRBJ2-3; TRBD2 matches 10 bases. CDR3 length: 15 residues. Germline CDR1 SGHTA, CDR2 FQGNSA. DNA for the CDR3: TGTGTCAGCAGCTTAGCGGGGGGTGTGGGAGATACGCAGTATTTT. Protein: CVSSLAGGVGDTQYF.

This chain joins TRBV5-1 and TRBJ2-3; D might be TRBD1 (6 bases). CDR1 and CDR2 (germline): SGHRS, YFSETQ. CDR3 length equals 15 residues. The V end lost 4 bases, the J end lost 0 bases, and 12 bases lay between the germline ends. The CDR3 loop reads CASSDRTASTDTQYF. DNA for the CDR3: TGCGCCAGCAGCGACCGGACAGCCAGCACAGATACGCAGTATTTT.

The CDR3 bases are TGTGCCAGCAGCTTAATGTCAGGGAACACCGGGGAGCTGTTTTTT. Translating it yields CASSLMSGNTGELFF. V gene TRBV7-9 combines with J gene TRBJ2-2; D not certain. The germline V gene encodes CDR1 SEHNR and CDR2 FQNEAQ (reference sequence). This CDR3 has 15 amino acids. V was cut by 2 bases and J by 1 base, with 8 bases left in between.

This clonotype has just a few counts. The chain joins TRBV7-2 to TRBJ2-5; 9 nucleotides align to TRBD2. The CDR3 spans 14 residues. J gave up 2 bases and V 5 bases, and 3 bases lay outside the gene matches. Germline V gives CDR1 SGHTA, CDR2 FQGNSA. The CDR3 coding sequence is TGTGCCAGCAGCCGACTAGCGGCACAAGAGACCCAGTACTTC. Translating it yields CASSRLAAQETQYF.